One sample yielded the 17 T cell receptor beta chains listed below, sequenced in a study of T cell changes during pregnancy in multiple sclerosis (dated by TCRdb to the late 2010s). The library was generated by the immunoSEQ multiplex PCR assay. Entries here come from immuneACCESS through TCRdb and include only in-frame sequences with V and J called. Some clones fail to appear in such tables; in the studies checked, an unresolved V gene covers under half of the shortfall, and the cause of the remainder is unknown. The sample profile shows more than 65,000 clones; more than 90% of them were found once. The ten most abundant clones make up 2% to 2.5% of the sample. The source was peripheral blood, collected in the first trimester of pregnancy. The receptors here all came from a female donor with multiple sclerosis, enrolled in a pregnancy study.

The chain uses TRBV5-1 and TRBJ2-5; 8 bases agree with TRBD1. After removal of 0 bases from V and 3 bases from J, the junction contained 4 bases not matched to a gene. The germline gives CDR1 SGHRS, CDR2 YFSETQ. The CDR3 length is 15 residues. CDR3 coding DNA: TGCGCCAGCAGCTTGGAAGGACAGGGTAAAGAGACCCAGTACTTC. It codes for CASSLEGQGKETQYF.

The chain couples TRBV4-1 to TRBJ1-6; 8 bases fit TRBD1. The length of the CDR3 is 17 residues. The J segment lost 2 bases and the V segment lost 0 bases, leaving 3 bases of the junction unmatched. From germline, CDR1 is MGHRA and CDR2 YSYEKL. CDR3: CASSQETGAPYNSPLHF. The CDR3 region has the DNA TGCGCCAGCAGCCAAGAGACAGGGGCCCCCTATAATTCACCCCTCCACTTT.

The chain combines TRBV5-4 with TRBJ2-7; 9 nucleotides align to TRBD2. Germline trimming cut 3 bases from V and 6 bases from J; bases unmatched to any gene: 10. The CDR3 totals 15 residues. In germline, CDR1 is SGHNT, CDR2 YYREEE (reference sequence). CDR3 sequence (DNA): TGTGCCAGCAGCTCTAAGCGGGGGGAACACCTCGAGCAGTACTTC. It translates to CASSSKRGEHLEQYF.

This clone has just a few counts. The chain employs TRBV5-5 and TRBJ1-5, with a possible D match to TRBD1 (5 bases). Germline-derived CDR1 and CDR2 are SGHKS and YYEKEE (reference sequence). This CDR3 comprises 16 residues. Trimming stripped 0 bases from V and 4 bases from J, with 14 bases between. The CDR3 coding sequence is TGTGCCAGCAGCTTGGACTCAGGGATGGCTAATCAGCCCCAGCATTTT. As protein: CASSLDSGMANQPQHF.

The chain has TRBV5-6 and TRBJ2-7; weak D call: TRBD2 (5 bases). Trimming removed 1 base at V and 4 bases at J, with 6 bases between. Germline values: CDR1 SGHDT, CDR2 YYEEEE. The CDR3 covers 12 residues. CDR3 in amino acids: CASSLRLYEQYF. DNA of the CDR3: TGTGCCAGCAGCTTGAGACTATACGAGCAGTACTTC.

The V call is TRBV19, the J call TRBJ2-7, with TRBD2 matching 7 bases. The germline V gene encodes CDR1 LNHDA and CDR2 SQIVND (reference sequence). This CDR3 is built from 17 residues. Unmatched junction bases numbered 17, after V lost 9 bases and J lost 0 bases. The CDR3 coding sequence is TGTGCCAGACATGGACAAGCTACTAGCGAGAACTCCTACGAGCAGTACTTC. It specifies CARHGQATSENSYEQYF.

The chain carries TRBV18 and TRBJ2-3; 8 bases align to TRBD2. CDR1 is KGHSH, CDR2 LQKENI, per germline. With 6 bases clipped from V and 1 base from J, the junction kept 6 bases outside the gene matches. This CDR3 spans 15 amino acids. The CDR3 bases are TGTGCCAGCTCCCTTCGGGAGGGGGGCACAGATACGCAGTATTTT. It encodes CASSLREGGTDTQYF.

The rearrangement links TRBV7-8 to TRBJ1-2, with a possible D match to TRBD1 (5 bases). The CDR3 covers 14 residues. Germline CDR1 reads SGHVS; CDR2 reads FQNEAQ. The ends were cut back, 0 bases at V and 1 base at J, with 6 bases in the middle. The CDR3: CASSLAQGNYGYTF. CDR3 sequence (DNA): TGTGCCAGCAGCTTAGCGCAGGGTAACTATGGCTACACCTTC.

The chain carries TRBV4-1 and TRBJ2-5, with D possibly TRBD2 on 5 matching bases. CDR1 MGHRA and CDR2 YSYEKL come from the germline V gene. This CDR3 spans 15 amino acids. The V end was cut by 2 bases, the J end by 3 bases, with 13 bases between. The CDR3 DNA reads TGCGCCAGCAGCCAATTGGGAGCATCTGAAGAGACCCAGTACTTC. Protein product: CASSQLGASEETQYF.

J is TRBJ2-7 and V is TRBV19; 11 bases are a match to TRBD2. Per the germline V gene, CDR1 is LNHDA and CDR2 is SQIVND (reference sequence). The CDR3 covers 19 residues. V was pared by 5 bases and J by 3 bases, with 18 bases of the junction left unmatched. The CDR3 sequence: CASSHAPLAGTSGHYEQYF. The CDR3 region has the DNA TGTGCCAGTAGTCACGCCCCCCTTGCCGGGACTAGCGGACACTACGAGCAGTACTTC.

This clone was seen only a few times. The chain joins TRBV19 to TRBJ2-1, with D possibly matching TRBD2 (6 bases). The V and J ends lost 6 bases and 12 bases respectively, with 30 bases between them. The CDR3 length is 17 residues. CDR1 and CDR2 (germline): LNHDA, SQIVND (reference sequence). The CDR3 nucleotides read TGTGCCAGTAGCCAATTTCACCGCGAGGGTCGGAGGGGCGCGCAGTTCTTC. Translated: CASSQFHREGRRGAQFF.

This CDR3 is CASSLKEQGTSRAFF. The CDR3 nucleotides read TGTGCCAGCAGCTTGAAAGAGCAGGGGACGTCTCGAGCTTTCTTT. This rearrangement joins TRBV5-5 to TRBJ1-1; D possibly corresponds to TRBD1 (6 bases). V lost 1 base and J 10 bases, leaving 20 bases between the germline ends. Germline V gene lookup returns CDR1 SGHKS and CDR2 YYEKEE (reference sequence). The CDR3 contains 15 residues. Based on the CDR3 plus reference TRBV5-5 and TRBJ1-1, the full variable domain is DAGVTQSPTHLIKTRGQQVTLRCSPISGHKSVSWYQQVLGQGPQFIFQYYEKEERGRGNFPDRFSARQFPNYSSELNVNALLLGDSALYLCASSLKEQGTSRAFFGQGTRLTVV.

This clone has a handful of counts. V usage is TRBV27 and J usage is TRBJ2-3; 16 bases align to TRBD2. J lost 5 bases, V lost 1 base, and 9 bases had no gene match. The CDR3 runs 19 residues. The germline V gene has CDR1 MNHEY and CDR2 SMNVEV (reference sequence). CDR3: CASSLLGLAGGDSRDTQYF. The CDR3 nucleotides are TGTGCCAGCAGTTTATTGGGACTAGCGGGAGGGGACTCTCGAGATACGCAGTATTTT.

This clone appeared a few times. This sequence joins TRBV11-2 and TRBJ1-1, with TRBD1 as a possible D gene (5 bases). The length of the CDR3 is 13 residues. V was shortened by 7 bases and J by 5 bases, with 14 bases between the two germline ends. The germline V gene encodes CDR1 SGHAT and CDR2 FQNNGV. Here the CDR3 reads CASNTQGRTEAFF. In nucleotides, the CDR3 is TGTGCCAGCAACACCCAGGGAAGGACTGAAGCTTTCTTT.

J is TRBJ2-5 and V is TRBV19; the match to TRBD2 covers 8 bases. The CDR3 is 14 residues long. Germline-derived CDR1 and CDR2 are LNHDA and SQIVND (reference sequence). The junction had 7 bases not matched to a gene; V was cut back by 5 bases and J by 5 bases. The chain's CDR3 is CASSHGLAGETQYF. In DNA, the CDR3 is TGTGCCAGTAGTCATGGACTAGCCGGGGAGACCCAGTACTTC.

DNA for the CDR3: TGTGCCAGCTATATTAGGGGGGGCCTCTTTACGAACACTGAAGCTTTCTTT. It encodes CASYIRGGLFTNTEAFF. V gene TRBV5-8 combines with J gene TRBJ1-1, with a tentative D call TRBD1 (6 bases). Trimming stripped 7 bases from V and 1 base from J, with 23 bases between. The CDR3 is 17 amino acids. The V gene's germline CDR1 is SGHTS and CDR2 YDEGEE.

J is TRBJ1-2 and V is TRBV30, with 9 bases aligning to TRBD1. The CDR3 is 13 amino acids. CDR1 is GTSNPN, CDR2 SVGIG, per germline (reference sequence). Trimming cost V 6 bases and J 3 bases; bases outside gene matches: 5. CDR3 sequence: CACPGQGDYGYTF. The DNA for the CDR3 is TGTGCCTGCCCGGGACAGGGTGACTATGGCTACACCTTC.